A single sample gave rise to the 27 T cell receptor beta chains below, sequenced in a study of tumor-infiltrating lymphocytes in localized non-small cell lung cancer. This table comes from immunoSEQ multiplex PCR, and its TCRdb copy is limited to in-frame clones, with some not included. Of more than 15,000 clones in the sample, under 85% were seen once. Sequencing was performed on lung tumor tissue. These TCRs come from a human donor with non-small cell lung cancer.

The chain recombines TRBV6-5 with TRBJ2-7; TRBD1 or TRBD2 may be the D gene (6 bases each). Trimming cost V 6 bases and J 3 bases, with 15 bases left between them. The CDR3 spans 14 residues. CDR1 and CDR2 (germline): MNHEY, SVGAGI. The CDR3 DNA reads TGTGCCAGCAGCCGTCCCGGGGGCAACTACGAGCAGTACTTC. Translation: CASSRPGGNYEQYF.

The rearrangement joins TRBV6-1 to TRBJ1-5, with 7 bases lining up with TRBD1. After removal of 4 bases from V and 13 bases from J, the junction contained 4 bases not matched to a gene. Germline values: CDR1 MNHNS, CDR2 SASEGT. The CDR3 runs to 11 residues. CDR3 nucleotides: TGTGCCAGCAGTGTCCAGGGGGGACAGCATTTT. Translating it yields CASSVQGGQHF.

The rearrangement joins TRBV30 to TRBJ1-1; 9 bases match TRBD1. This CDR3 is built from 11 residues. CDR1 and CDR2 (germline): GTSNPN, SVGIG (reference sequence). V lost 5 bases and J lost 10; bases outside the gene matches: 5. CDR3 bases: TGTGCCTGGGCTGGGACAGGGCCAGCTTTCTTT. It translates to CAWAGTGPAFF.

V and J are TRBV5-6 and TRBJ2-7; no reliable D call. The CDR3 sequence is 13 residues long. V was pared by 2 bases and J by 0 bases, with 6 bases between. The V gene's germline CDR1 is SGHDT and CDR2 YYEEEE. The CDR3 DNA follows: TGTGCCAGCAGCTTACCTCCCTCCTACGAGCAGTACTTC. As protein: CASSLPPSYEQYF.

The V gene is TRBV6-6, the J gene TRBJ1-5; tentatively, D is TRBD1 (6 bases). Trimming shortened V by 2 bases and J by 2 bases, and 10 bases separated the two germline ends. CDR1 is MNHNY and CDR2 is SVGAGI in the germline V gene (reference sequence). This CDR3 spans 15 amino acids. CDR3 nucleotide sequence: TGTGCCAGCAGTTACACCTACAGGGGCAATCAGCCCCAGCATTTT. Its protein product is CASSYTYRGNQPQHF.

V gene TRBV5-4 combines with J gene TRBJ2-1; 10 nucleotides match TRBD1. The CDR3 contains 12 residues. Germline V gene lookup returns CDR1 SGHNT and CDR2 YYREEE (reference sequence). J was trimmed by 8 bases and V by 9 bases; bases with no gene match: 5. CDR3 nucleotides: TGTGCCACAGGGACAGGGGCCGATGAGCAGTTCTTC. Its translation is CATGTGADEQFF.

J is TRBJ2-7 and V is TRBV5-1; D unresolved. The V and J ends lost 5 bases and 7 bases respectively, with 19 bases between them. Germline CDR1 is SGHRS and CDR2 is YFSETQ. The CDR3 has 14 residues. The CDR3 here is CASRTAPESMEQYF. CDR3 DNA sequence: TGCGCCAGCAGGACCGCCCCAGAGAGCATGGAGCAGTACTTC.

V is TRBV6-1 and J is TRBJ2-2; possible D gene TRBD1, 5 bases. CDR1 and CDR2 from the germline V gene are MNHNS and SASEGT. The CDR3 extends over 15 amino acids. The ends were cut back, 4 bases at V and 4 bases at J, with 13 bases in the middle. The CDR3 nucleotides are TGTGCCAGCAGTGTGGCAGGGTCGAGCACCGGGGAGCTGTTTTTT. Amino acids: CASSVAGSSTGELFF.

This CDR3 reads CASTGGYEQYF. CDR3 nucleotides: TGTGCCAGCACAGGGGGGTACGAGCAGTACTTC. This rearrangement joins TRBV28 to TRBJ2-7; D may be TRBD1 (7 bases). Germline CDR1 is MDHEN and CDR2 is SYDVKM. V lost 7 bases to trimming and J lost 4 bases, with 8 bases between them. This CDR3 has 11 residues.

This sequence joins TRBV6-1 and TRBJ1-1; D not resolved. This CDR3 has 13 residues. Trimming left V 10 bases short and J 0 bases short, with 12 bases between. Germline assignment: CDR1 MNHNS and CDR2 SASEGT. DNA for the CDR3: TGTGCCACCAAGGCCACGGTGAACACTGAAGCTTTCTTT. Encoded protein: CATKATVNTEAFF.

V gene TRBV5-8 combines with J gene TRBJ2-5; the match to TRBD2 covers 7 bases. The germline V gene encodes CDR1 SGHTS and CDR2 YDEGEE. V was pared by 4 bases and J by 1 base, with 4 bases of the junction left unmatched. The CDR3 totals 14 residues. The CDR3 is CASSISGVQETQYF. The DNA for the CDR3 is TGTGCCAGCAGCATAAGCGGGGTCCAAGAGACCCAGTACTTC.

The V call is TRBV5-1, the J call TRBJ2-7; 9 bases are shared with TRBD1. From germline, CDR1 is SGHRS and CDR2 YFSETQ. The ends lost 6 bases at V and 2 bases at J; junction bases unmatched: 12. This CDR3 contains 16 residues. The DNA for the CDR3 is TGCGCCAGCACCCCGGGGCGTGGACAGGGGACCTACGAGCAGTACTTC. Encoded protein: CASTPGRGQGTYEQYF.

In DNA form, the CDR3 reads TGTGCCAGTAGTTCCCGGGCCTCCCTTAATGAGCAGTTCTTC. Residues: CASSSRASLNEQFF. J is TRBJ2-1 and V is TRBV19; no reliable D call. The germline CDR1 and CDR2 sequences are LNHDA and SQIVND (reference sequence). Trimming pared 5 bases from V and 7 bases from J, leaving 15 bases between. This CDR3 spans 14 amino acids.

This clone was seen only a few times. The CDR3 region is CASSQDKGVVNTEAFF. In nucleotides, the CDR3 is TGTGCCAGCAGCCAAGATAAGGGAGTCGTGAACACTGAAGCTTTCTTT. The rearrangement links TRBV14 to TRBJ1-1; D is undetermined. Germline V lookup: CDR1 SGHDN, CDR2 FVKESK. This CDR3 spans 16 amino acids. Trimming pared 0 bases from V and 0 bases from J, leaving 11 bases between.

The chain couples TRBV29-1 to TRBJ2-1, with 10 bases matching TRBD2. The germline V gene has CDR1 SQVTM and CDR2 ANQGSEA. Trimming took 0 bases from V and 10 from J; bases not matched to a gene: 9. This CDR3 spans 15 amino acids. The DNA of the CDR3 is TGCAGCGTTGAAGATCGGCTAGCGGGAGAAATCGAGCAGTTCTTC. This codes for CSVEDRLAGEIEQFF.

This clone is labeled medium-sized. V usage is TRBV5-8 and J usage is TRBJ1-5, with D unclear. Looked up from germline, CDR1 is SGHTS and CDR2 is YDEGEE. The V end lost 3 bases, the J end lost 11 bases, and 18 bases lay between the germline ends. This CDR3 contains 14 residues. CDR3 amino acids: CASSSGGQNGAQHF. For the CDR3, the DNA is TGTGCCAGCAGCTCCGGCGGGCAGAACGGTGCCCAGCATTTT. The variable domain in full, with the rest retrieved from reference TRBV5-8 and TRBJ1-5, is EAGVTQSPTHLIKTRGQQATLRCSPISGHTSVYWYQQALGLGLQFLLWYDEGEERNRGNFPPRFSGRQFPNYSSELNVNALELEDSALYLCASSSGGQNGAQHFGDGTRLSIL.

The rearrangement links TRBV5-8 to TRBJ1-2, with D uncertain. Trimming stripped 4 bases from V and 4 bases from J, with 17 bases between. The CDR3 covers 15 residues. Germline CDR1 SGHTS, CDR2 YDEGEE. In DNA form, the CDR3 reads TGTGCCAGCAGCCTCGGGAGTGCCTATGCCTATGGCTACACCTTC. This sequence encodes CASSLGSAYAYGYTF. Combining the CDR3 with reference TRBV5-8 and TRBJ1-2 gives the whole variable domain EAGVTQSPTHLIKTRGQQATLRCSPISGHTSVYWYQQALGLGLQFLLWYDEGEERNRGNFPPRFSGRQFPNYSSELNVNALELEDSALYLCASSLGSAYAYGYTFGSGTRLTVV.

The chain links TRBV29-1 to TRBJ1-1, with a tentative D call TRBD1 (6 bases). The length of the CDR3 is 12 residues. Per germline, CDR1 SQVTM and CDR2 ANQGSEA. The V end was cut by 6 bases, the J end by 3 bases, with 11 bases between. CDR3 residues: CSVDGTYTEAFF. CDR3 nucleotide sequence: TGCAGCGTAGATGGGACATACACTGAAGCTTTCTTT. The whole variable domain, remainder taken from reference TRBV29-1 and TRBJ1-1, is SAVISQKPSRDICQRGTSLTIQCQVDSQVTMMFWYRQQPGQSLTLIATANQGSEATYESGFVIDKFPISRPNLTFSTLTVSNMSPEDSSIYLCSVDGTYTEAFFGQGTRLTVV.

The chain is built from TRBV7-9 and TRBJ1-1; D not certain. The CDR3 consists of 11 residues. The germline V gene has CDR1 SEHNR and CDR2 FQNEAQ (reference sequence). V lost 4 bases and J 6 bases, leaving 6 bases between the germline ends. CDR3 residues: CASSSVAEAFF. Written as DNA, the CDR3 is TGTGCCAGCAGCTCGGTAGCTGAAGCTTTCTTT.

The chain recombines TRBV15 with TRBJ2-5; 7 bases are shared with TRBD2. The V segment lost 4 bases and the J segment 5 bases; nucleotides outside the gene matches: 10. The CDR3 runs to 15 residues. Germline values: CDR1 LNHNV, CDR2 YYDKDF (reference sequence). In DNA, the CDR3 is TGTGCCACCAGCAAACACCCGGGGGGACTCGAGACCCAGTACTTC. It encodes CATSKHPGGLETQYF.

This sequence joins TRBV6-5 and TRBJ2-3, with D uncertain. This CDR3 has 12 residues. V lost 5 bases and J lost 6, with 9 bases in between. Looked up from germline, CDR1 is MNHEY and CDR2 is SVGAGI. CDR3 sequence reads: CASSTDEDTQYF. The CDR3 DNA is TGTGCCAGCAGTACGGACGAGGATACGCAGTATTTT.

The chain has TRBV4-2 and TRBJ2-1; maybe TRBD2 (6 bases). Germline V CDR1 and CDR2: LGHNA, YNFKEQ. The CDR3 length is 18 residues. Trimming shortened V by 4 bases and J by 7 bases, and 26 bases separated the two germline ends. The CDR3 sequence: CASSPEPLGGRIGNEQFF. As DNA, the CDR3 is TGTGCCAGCAGCCCTGAGCCCTTGGGGGGAAGGATCGGGAATGAGCAGTTCTTC.

The chain combines TRBV6-5 with TRBJ1-2; perhaps TRBD1 as D (5 bases). The CDR3 length is 15 residues. V lost 7 bases, J lost 3 bases, and 18 bases lay in between. The germline V gene has CDR1 MNHEY and CDR2 SVGAGI. DNA of the CDR3: TGTGCCAGCAAGGTCGCCTTGGGAGGGGACTATGGCTACACCTTC. It encodes CASKVALGGDYGYTF.

This sequence joins TRBV7-2 and TRBJ1-4, with D uncertain. Trimming shortened V by 1 base and J by 7 bases, and 7 bases separated the two germline ends. The CDR3 covers 13 residues. Germline V gene sequence: CDR1 SGHTA, CDR2 FQGNSA. The CDR3 sequence is CASSLGEAEKLFF. The CDR3 bases are TGTGCCAGCAGCTTAGGTGAAGCTGAAAAACTGTTTTTT.

V is TRBV27 and J is TRBJ2-4; D ambiguous. CDR1 and CDR2 (germline): MNHEY, SMNVEV (reference sequence). The CDR3 spans 16 residues. V dropped 4 bases and J dropped 0 bases, with 13 bases sitting between them. In DNA, the CDR3 is TGTGCCAGCAGTTCCGAGTGGGATTTAGCCAAAAACATTCAGTACTTC. The encoded protein is CASSSEWDLAKNIQYF.

This chain joins TRBV6-1 and TRBJ1-1; perhaps TRBD1 as D (6 bases). V was cut by 10 bases and J by 3 bases, with 15 bases left in between. CDR3 length equals 13 residues. Germline CDR1 and CDR2: MNHNS and SASEGT. The CDR3 loop is CATTGGLYTEAFF. DNA of the CDR3: TGTGCCACCACGGGGGGGCTGTACACTGAAGCTTTCTTT.

This rearrangement joins TRBV30 to TRBJ1-3; maybe TRBD1 (5 bases). CDR1 and CDR2 (germline): GTSNPN, SVGIG (reference sequence). Trimming left V 5 bases short and J 1 base short, with 15 bases between. This CDR3 is built from 15 residues. This CDR3 is CAWSRDSGSGNTIYF. Written as DNA, the CDR3 is TGTGCCTGGTCTCGGGACTCAGGGTCTGGAAACACCATATATTTT.